This T cell receptor beta chain was observed in a study of T-cell memory formation after mild COVID-19 (dated by TCRdb to 2020 to 2023). Notes on the research overall: Most TCR sequence clusters were specific to one of the two donors. T-cell clones expanding and contracting after mild COVID-19 in two donors were tracked by longitudinal TCRalpha and TCRbeta repertoire sequencing. The cohort was made up of two young adult volunteers, one female and one male, who were previously healthy. Beyond this particular receptor, the publication reports: SARS-CoV-2 specificity was not confirmed for the second-wave clones peaking on day 37. Clones contracting from day 15 to 85 had balanced CD4/CD8 phenotypes, while a second wave expanding from day 15 to 37 was biased towards CD4+. Some responding clones were detected in pre-infection memory, which suggested that pre-existing cross-reactive memory T cells had joined the SARS-CoV-2 response. The study covered only a couple of mild cases, and larger cohorts including severe cases with pre-infection samples were considered necessary. Contracting CD4+ clones appeared mostly in the CM and EM memory subsets, whereas CD8+ clones were enriched in EMRA.

Ficoll-Paque density gradient centrifugation was used to isolate PBMCs. A word on this clonotype: Its binding antigen is unknown. The sample holds no much larger clone one base away, and base qualities are not on file.

TCRdb lists the instrument as Illumina NovaSeq 6000. TCRalpha and TCRbeta cDNA libraries were constructed by 5'RACE with constant-segment primers, with sample barcodes and unique molecular identifiers being introduced. RNA was extracted from every sample with Trizol reagent. Libraries were amplified in two PCR steps, with a second sample barcode and Illumina TruSeq adapters added in the second step. Sequencing of the libraries was done on an Illumina NovaSeq, producing 2 x 150 bp paired-end reads. In the original analysis: Demultiplexing of reads and collapsing into UMI-guided consensus sequences were performed with migec v1.2.7. Using mixcr v2.1.11, UMI consensuses were aligned to TRA and TRB V and J templates and then assembled into clonotypes. A clonotype was counted as expanded or contracted only if both edgeR and NoisET called the change significant, with noise models trained on biological replicates. For edgeR calls, the thresholds were a false discovery rate-adjusted p below 0.01 and a log2 fold-change of 1. As an exploratory analysis of dynamics, max-normalized trajectories of the 1000 most abundant clonotypes were examined by PCA with hierarchical clustering. The CD4 or CD8 phenotype of responding clones was assigned using the separately sequenced CD4+ and CD8+ repertoires. Through fastp at Q25 and MiXCR, TCRdb rebuilt clones from the public reads, retaining in-frame beta chains. Here each entry gathers all rows of one CDR3 protein and keeps the most common genes and DNA. For this entry, the V and J calls and clone size follow TCRdb and not the study's own pipeline. The sample includes approximately 150,000 distinct CDR3 sequences, with about 5.5% observed a single time. The ten largest clones capture under 2.5% of the sample.

The germline V gene supplies CDR1 SGHRS and CDR2 YFSETQ. The CDR3 starts with the cysteine, ends with the phenylalanine, and has 17 residues. Only the CDR3 part of the read is kept: 51 bases, read in frame from the first base. Trimming removed 5 bases from V and 0 bases from J, leaving 18 bases between the germline ends. The rearranged chain carries TRBV5-1 and TRBJ1-3; a tentative D call is TRBD1 (5 bases match). This TCR was sampled from an adult woman who had mild COVID-19 (a few samples of this study predate the infection). The sample titles of this study are shuffled in the database, so cell type and time point are left out; the donor was told from shared clones. Sequencing input: PBMCs or a T cell subset sorted from them (not recorded which). The DNA sequence is TGCGCCAGCAGAGGGACGGGCGGAGCCTTCTCTGGAAACACCATATATTTT. Its protein product is CASRGTGGAFSGNTIYF. The CDR3 plus the reference TRBV5-1 and TRBJ1-3 genes for the other parts give the full variable domain: KAGVTQTPRYLIKTRGQQVTLSCSPISGHRSVSWYQQTPGQGLQFLFEYFSETQRNKGNFPGRFSGRQFSNSRSEMNVSTLELGDSALYLCASRGTGGAFSGNTIYFGEGSWLTVV.